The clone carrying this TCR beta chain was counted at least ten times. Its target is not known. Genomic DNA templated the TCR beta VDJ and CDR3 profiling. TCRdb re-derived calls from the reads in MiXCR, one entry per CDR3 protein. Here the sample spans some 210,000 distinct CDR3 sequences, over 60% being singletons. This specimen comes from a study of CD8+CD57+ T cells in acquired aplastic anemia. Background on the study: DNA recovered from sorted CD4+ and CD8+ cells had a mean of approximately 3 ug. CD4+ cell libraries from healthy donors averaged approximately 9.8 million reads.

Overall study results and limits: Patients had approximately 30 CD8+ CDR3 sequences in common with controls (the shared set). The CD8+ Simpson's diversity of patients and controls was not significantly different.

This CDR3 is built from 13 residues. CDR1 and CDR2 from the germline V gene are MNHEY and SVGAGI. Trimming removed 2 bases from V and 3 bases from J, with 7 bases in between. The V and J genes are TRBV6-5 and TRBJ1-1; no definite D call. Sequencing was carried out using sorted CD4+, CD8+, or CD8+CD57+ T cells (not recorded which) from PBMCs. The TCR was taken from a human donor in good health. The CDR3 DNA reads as TGTGCCAGCAGTTACGGGCCCTACACTGAAGCTTTCTTT. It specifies CASSYGPYTEAFF.